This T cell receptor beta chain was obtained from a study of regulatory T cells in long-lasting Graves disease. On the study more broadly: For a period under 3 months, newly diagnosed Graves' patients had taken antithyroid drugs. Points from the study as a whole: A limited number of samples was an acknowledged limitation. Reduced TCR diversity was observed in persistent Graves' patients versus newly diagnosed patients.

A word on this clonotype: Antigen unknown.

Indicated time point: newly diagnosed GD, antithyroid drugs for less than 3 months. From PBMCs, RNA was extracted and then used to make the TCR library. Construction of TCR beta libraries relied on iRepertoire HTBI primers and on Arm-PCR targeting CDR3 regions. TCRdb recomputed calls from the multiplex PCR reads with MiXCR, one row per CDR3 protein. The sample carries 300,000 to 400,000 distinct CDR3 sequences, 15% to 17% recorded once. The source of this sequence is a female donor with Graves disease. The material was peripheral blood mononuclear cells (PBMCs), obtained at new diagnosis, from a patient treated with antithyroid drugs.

CDR3 nucleotide sequence: TGTGCCAGCATTGGGGCCGCAGACTCCTACGAGCAGTACTTC. Its translation is CASIGAADSYEQYF. V gene TRBV7-2 combines with J gene TRBJ2-7; tentative D call: TRBD1 (5 bases). Trimming left V 7 bases short and J 0 bases short, with 13 bases between. Germline lookup yields CDR1 SGHTA and CDR2 FQGNSA. CDR3 length: 14 residues.